The 9 T cell receptor beta chains in this list originate from one sample, sequenced in a study of CD8+ T cells in alopecia areata. Reverse transcribed after extraction, RNA yielded cDNA as the sequencing template. Clones were sequenced by immunoSEQ multiplex PCR, and TCRdb holds only the in-frame ones, with some missing. Of 180,000 or so clones in the sample, 63% were seen once. The starting material was CD4+ T cells sorted from blood, obtained at week 0. Every receptor here comes from a human donor with alopecia areata.

The rearrangement links TRBV25-1 to TRBJ1-6; D call uncertain. The CDR3 has 13 amino acids. Germline V gives CDR1 MGHDK, CDR2 SYGVNS. Between the trimmed V and J ends, which lost 6 bases and 8 bases, there was a span of 11 bases. The CDR3: CASSYHRDSPLHF. CDR3 DNA sequence: TGTGCCAGCAGCTACCATCGAGATTCACCCCTCCACTTT.

The rearrangement joins TRBV21-1 to TRBJ1-1; TRBD1 is the table's D call and was not checked against the DNA. TRBV21-1 is tagged as a pseudogene. The CDR3 consists of 14 residues. The CDR3 nucleotides read TGTGCCAGCAGCATAGGACAGAAGAACACTGAAGCTTTCTTT. It specifies CASSIGQKNTEAFF.

The chain links TRBV7-9 to TRBJ1-6; no firm D call. V was clipped by 5 bases and J by 10 bases, with 12 bases between them. Per germline, CDR1 SEHNR and CDR2 FQNEAQ (reference sequence). The CDR3 has 13 residues. This CDR3 reads CASSPGGKSPLHF. DNA of the CDR3: TGTGCCAGCAGCCCAGGCGGGAAATCACCCCTCCACTTT.

This chain links TRBV10-2 with TRBJ2-4; tentative D call: TRBD2 (5 bases). V lost 3 bases and J lost 13, with 16 bases in between. CDR1 and CDR2 from the germline V gene are WSHSY and SAAADI. CDR3 size: 13 residues. In DNA form, the CDR3 reads TGCGCCAGCAGTGATGACTACATGGGTGGCCAGTACTTC. Residues: CASSDDYMGGQYF.

The chain recombines TRBV5-4 with TRBJ2-7; D is possibly TRBD1 or TRBD2 (5 bases each). The germline CDR1 and CDR2 sequences are SGHNT and YYREEE (reference sequence). The CDR3 covers 12 residues. Trimming removed 2 bases from V and 9 bases from J, with 12 bases in between. This CDR3 is CASSLGESGQYF. CDR3 coding DNA: TGTGCCAGCAGCTTAGGGGAGTCGGGGCAGTACTTC.

This clone was counted a single time. The chain links TRBV6-5 to TRBJ1-1; D is undetermined. Germline V gene sequence: CDR1 MNHEY, CDR2 SVGAGI. Trimming took off 2 bases at V and 8 bases at J, with 15 bases between the two ends. The CDR3 runs 14 residues. DNA of the CDR3: TGTGCCAGCAGTTACCTACCGGCGGTTTGGGAAGCTTTCTTT. As protein: CASSYLPAVWEAFF.

CDR3 coding DNA: TGTGCCAGCAGCCGGAAGCTAGGACAGGGGGCTGGCGAGCAGTACTTC. Translation gives CASSRKLGQGAGEQYF. The chain couples TRBV7-6 to TRBJ2-5; 11 nucleotides match TRBD1. The end of the DNA fits TRBJ2-7 better, so the J call may be wrong. CDR1 is SGHVS, CDR2 FNYEAQ, per germline. This CDR3 has 16 residues.

This clone showed up just once. The rearrangement uses TRBV30 and TRBJ1-5; 7 bases fit TRBD1. Germline V lookup: CDR1 GTSNPN, CDR2 SVGIG (reference sequence). Trimming took 3 bases from V and 0 from J; bases not matched to a gene: 5. This CDR3 is 15 amino acids long. CDR3 in DNA: TGTGCCTGGAGCCGGACAGGAGATAGCAATCAGCCCCAGCATTTT. Protein sequence: CAWSRTGDSNQPQHF.

The chain couples TRBV19 to TRBJ1-2, with 11 nucleotides matching TRBD1. The ends lost 5 bases at V and 7 bases at J; junction bases unmatched: 9. Germline V gene data show CDR1 as LNHDA and CDR2 as SQIVND (reference sequence). The CDR3 is 15 residues long. The CDR3 nucleotides are TGTGCCAGTAGTCTCACCGGACAGGGGGCTTCTGGCTACACCTTC. This encodes CASSLTGQGASGYTF.